These 7 T cell receptor beta chains originate from one sample sequenced in a study of blood T cell repertoires in COVID-19. Produced via immunoSEQ multiplex PCR; TCRdb's table is partial and in-frame only. The sample has 380,000 or so clones, approximately 86% seen once. The sequencing sample was made of peripheral blood. These receptors were collected from a woman aged 55-69 years with COVID-19, enrolled during active disease.

A few counts support this clone. The V and J genes are TRBV6-5 and TRBJ2-7; tentative D call: TRBD2 (6 bases). V lost 6 bases to trimming and J lost 2 bases, with 11 bases between them. This CDR3 has 13 amino acids. CDR1 is MNHEY and CDR2 is SVGAGI in the germline V gene. The CDR3 region is CASRGGPAYEQYF. CDR3 coding DNA: TGTGCCAGCAGGGGGGGTCCAGCCTACGAGCAGTACTTC.

The rearrangement links TRBV9 to TRBJ1-2; the match to TRBD1 covers 7 bases. CDR1 is SGDLS, CDR2 YYNGEE, per germline. The CDR3 runs 14 residues. Losses at the gene ends were 3 bases for V and 5 bases for J; bases not matched to a gene: 7. CDR3 sequence (DNA): TGTGCCAGCAGCGCCAGAGACAGGGAGTATGGCTACACCTTC. Protein sequence: CASSARDREYGYTF. Looking up the rest from reference TRBV9 and TRBJ1-2 gives the full variable domain: DSGVTQTPKHLITATGQRVTLRCSPRSGDLSVYWYQQSLDQGLQFLIQYYNGEERAKGNILERFSAQQFPDLHSELNLSSLELGDSALYFCASSARDREYGYTFGSGTRLTVV.

The chain is built from TRBV2 and TRBJ2-7; TRBD1 might be the D (6 bases). The germline gives CDR1 SNHLY, CDR2 FYNNEI. Trimming stripped 7 bases from V and 0 bases from J, with 10 bases between. CDR3 length: 13 amino acids. The CDR3 region has the DNA TGTGCCAGCATCTCAGGGGTCTCCTACGAGCAGTACTTC. This translates into CASISGVSYEQYF. The variable domain in full, completed from reference TRBV2 and TRBJ2-7, reads EPEVTQTPSHQVTQMGQEVILRCVPISNHLYFYWYRQILGQKVEFLVSFYNNEISEKSEIFDDQFSVERPDGSNFTLKIRSTKLEDSAMYFCASISGVSYEQYFGPGTRLTVT.

The chain has TRBV11-2 and TRBJ2-7; TRBD2 is a possible D gene (7 bases). V dropped 5 bases and J dropped 3 bases, with 23 bases sitting between them. The CDR3 is 17 amino acids. CDR1 and CDR2 (germline): SGHAT, FQNNGV. This CDR3 reads CASSLSGTLGGHYEQYF. Written as DNA, the CDR3 is TGTGCCAGCAGCCTATCCGGGACTCTGGGGGGGCACTACGAGCAGTACTTC.

About this clone itself: The identical CDR3 is also encoded by other nucleotide sequences in the sample. This chain connects TRBV12-3 or TRBV12-4 to TRBJ1-2; possibly TRBD1 for D (5 bases). This CDR3 is 13 amino acids long. V was clipped by 2 bases and J by 4 bases, with 8 bases between them. In DNA form, the CDR3 reads TGTGCCAGCAGTTTACAGGGCTCCTATGGCTACACCTTC. It yields the protein CASSLQGSYGYTF.

This sequence joins TRBV4-3 and TRBJ2-7, with TRBD2 identical over 12 bases. Per the germline V gene, CDR1 is LGHNA and CDR2 is YSLEER. Germline trimming cut 4 bases from V and 3 bases from J; bases unmatched to any gene: 7. CDR3 size: 16 residues. The CDR3 spells CASSPLLAGGYYEQYF. The CDR3 bases are TGCGCCAGCAGCCCATTACTAGCGGGGGGATACTACGAGCAGTACTTC.

The chain links TRBV5-4 to TRBJ1-1, with D maybe TRBD1 (5 bases). The V end lost 1 base, the J end lost 1 base, and 8 bases lay between the germline ends. The germline CDR1 and CDR2 sequences are SGHNT and YYREEE (reference sequence). The CDR3 loop spans 14 amino acids. The CDR3 sequence is CASSLRQTNTEAFF. The CDR3 DNA follows: TGTGCCAGCAGCTTGAGACAGACGAACACTGAAGCTTTCTTT.